The source of this T cell receptor beta chain is a study of cytomegalovirus exposure and HLA in healthy donors. CDR3 length: 15 amino acids. V was clipped by 2 bases and J by 5 bases; unmatched bases: 6. The germline V gene encodes CDR1 GTSNPN and CDR2 SVGIG (reference sequence). Study-level findings and limits: A classifier reportedly called cytomegalovirus status with high sensitivity and specificity. Most subjects had HLA-A and HLA-B alleles reportedly predicted accurately by TCR beta sequences. The authors listed 150 to 200 TCR beta chains as cytomegalovirus-associated.

A multiplex PCR was run with 60 Vbeta primers and 13 Jbeta primers. Profiling relied on immunoSEQ multiplex PCR, and the TCRdb table lists in-frame clones only, not all of them. This sample carries about 140,000 clones, 65% to 75% of them seen once, and the ten largest clones take about 4.5%. For this clone: Antigen specificity is unknown.

The TCR originated in a man aged 55-75 years in good health and CMV-seronegative. V gene TRBV30 combines with J gene TRBJ2-1; TRBD2 matches at 10 bases. Specimen: PBMCs. CDR3 region: CAWSPASGSNNEQFF. CDR3 coding DNA: TGTGCCTGGAGTCCGGCTAGCGGGAGTAACAATGAGCAGTTCTTC.